These T cell receptor beta chains were read from a single sample in a study of CD8+ T cells in alopecia areata. Sequencing used immunoSEQ multiplex PCR; TCRdb keeps in-frame clones, though not all of them. This sample has 190,000 or so clones; around three fifths occur once, and the top ten carry roughly 12%. Source: CD8+ T cells sorted from blood, taken at week 24, from a patient treated with tofacitinib. The receptors here all came from a human donor with alopecia areata. Both conserved end residues are part of each CDR3. Fields, in order: D gene, V gene, J gene, clone size, CDR3 DNA, CDR3 protein. The D gene is left open where the match is weak. A clone size is listed for some rows: how often the clone was seen (once, few, many), or a class if it is expanded.

-	TRBV11-2	TRBJ2-2	-	TGTGCCAGCAGGCTCCTACAGGGTGCCGAGGGGGAGCTGTTTTTT	CASRLLQGAEGELFF
-	TRBV4-1	TRBJ2-3	-	TGCGCCAGCGGGGACCCGGGGGTCCTCACAGATACGCAGTATTTT	CASGDPGVLTDTQYF
-	TRBV2	TRBJ1-1	-	TGTGCCAGCAGTGAATCGTTGGGCACTGAAGCTTTCTTT	CASSESLGTEAFF
TRBD1	TRBV13	TRBJ2-5	-	TGTGCCAGCAGCTTAGGCAGGGGGCTCCAAGAGACCCAGTACTTC	CASSLGRGLQETQYF
-	TRBV30	TRBJ2-2	-	TGTGCCTGGAGTGGAGAAACCGGGACTGTCTCCGGGGAGCTGTTTTTT	CAWSGETGTVSGELFF
-	TRBV18	TRBJ2-7	-	TGTGCCAGCTCACCATCAGGGAGTAGCTACGAGCAGTACTTC	CASSPSGSSYEQYF
TRBD1	TRBV27	TRBJ1-1	-	TGTGCCAGCAGTTTAATAGGACAGGGGATCCCTGAAGCTTTCTTT	CASSLIGQGIPEAFF
-	TRBV6-5	TRBJ1-1	-	TGTGCCAGCAGTACACCACACGACCAGAACACTGAAGCTTTCTTT	CASSTPHDQNTEAFF
-	TRBV9	TRBJ2-2	-	TGTGCCACCAGCAAGGGGGACACCGGGGAGCTGTTTTTT	CATSKGDTGELFF
TRBD1	TRBV7-6	TRBJ1-4	-	TGTGCCAGCAGCTCATCCGGGACAGGGCGAAATGAAAAACTGTTTTTT	CASSSSGTGRNEKLFF
-	TRBV29-1	TRBJ2-7	-	TGCAGCGTCGCCCGACAGGTCCCCCCCGGGCAGTACTTC	CSVARQVPPGQYF
TRBD1	TRBV2	TRBJ1-6	-	TGTGCCAGCAGTGTTGAACAGGGGGCCTCCAAGGTAGACCTCCACTTT	CASSVEQGASKVDLHF
-	TRBV15	TRBJ2-2	-	TGTGCCACCAGCACCAGGGGAGGGGAGCTGTTTTTT	CATSTRGGELFF
-	TRBV9	TRBJ2-3	few	TGTGCCAGCAGCGAAGAGACTCCAGATACGCAGTATTTT	CASSEETPDTQYF
-	TRBV5-1	TRBJ1-2	few	TGCGCCAGCAGCTCGGGGACCGCCGGCTACACCTTC	CASSSGTAGYTF
TRBD2	TRBV2	TRBJ2-1	-	TGTGCCAGCAGTCAAATCACTAGCGGGGGGAACAATGAGCAGTTCTTC	CASSQITSGGNNEQFF
-	TRBV4-1	TRBJ2-1	-	TGCGCCAGCAGCCACTCGTCCACAAGCTCCTACAATGAGCAGTTCTTC	CASSHSSTSSYNEQFF
-	TRBV30	TRBJ1-2	-	TGTGCCTCCAACCGGGACCCCGGCTACACCTTC	CASNRDPGYTF
-	TRBV2	TRBJ1-1	-	TGTGCCAGCAGCCGCGGGATTATGAACACTGAAGCTTTCTTT	CASSRGIMNTEAFF
TRBD1	TRBV10-3	TRBJ1-1	-	TGTGCCGGTTGGGACAGGGGCTCAGAAGCTTTCTTT	CAGWDRGSEAFF
TRBD1	TRBV5-6	TRBJ2-1	-	TGTGCCAGCAGCTTGGTGTGGTCGGGACAGGGAATCGATGAGCAGTTCTTC	CASSLVWSGQGIDEQFF
-	TRBV9	TRBJ2-2	few	TGTGCCAGCAGCCCAGGGTCCAACACCGGGGAGCTGTTTTTT	CASSPGSNTGELFF
TRBD2	TRBV30	TRBJ2-3	-	TGTGCCTATAGCCAGGCTAGCGGGGACAAAGATACGCAGTATTTT	CAYSQASGDKDTQYF
-	TRBV5-1	TRBJ1-6	few	TGCGCCAGCAGCTTGAGTGGGACGGAGTATAATTCACCCCTCCACTTT	CASSLSGTEYNSPLHF
TRBD2	TRBV4-1	TRBJ2-5	-	TGCGCCAGCAGCCTTCGGACTAGCGGGGGGCCCGGTGAAGAGACCCAGTACTTC	CASSLRTSGGPGEETQYF
-	TRBV14	TRBJ2-7	-	TGTGCCAGCAGCCAAGATTGGAGGGACGAGCAGTACTTC	CASSQDWRDEQYF
-	TRBV29-1	TRBJ2-7	-	TGCAGCGTTTATTATACCACCTACGAGCAGTACTTC	CSVYYTTYEQYF
-	TRBV30	TRBJ2-1	-	TGTGCCTGGAGTGTACTGGGCGAGCCCTATGAGCAGTTCTTC	CAWSVLGEPYEQFF
-	TRBV11-2	TRBJ2-1	-	TGTGCCAGCCGCTCCTACAATGAGCAGTTCTTC	CASRSYNEQFF
-	TRBV11-2	TRBJ1-2	-	TGTGCCAGCAGCTTAGTGGCCAGCTATGGCTACACCTTC	CASSLVASYGYTF
TRBD2	TRBV27	TRBJ2-1	-	TGTGCCAGCAGTTTAATGATCCAGCGGGAGGAGCAGTTCTTC	CASSLMIQREEQFF
-	TRBV29-1	TRBJ1-1	-	TGCAGCGTTGGCCAGGACGGGAACACTGAAGCTTTCTTT	CSVGQDGNTEAFF
-	TRBV7-8	TRBJ1-2	-	TGTGCCAGCAGCTTAGCGGGGAGTGGGGAAGGCTACACCTTC	CASSLAGSGEGYTF
-	TRBV7-9	TRBJ2-2	-	TGTGCCAGCAGCTTAGGGCGGAGAACTTCCACCGGGGAGCTGTTTTTT	CASSLGRRTSTGELFF
TRBD1	TRBV7-7	TRBJ1-4	-	TGTGCTAGCAGCCCCGGACATGGGACAGGCGAAAAACTGTTTTTT	CASSPGHGTGEKLFF
TRBD2	TRBV7-8	TRBJ2-3	few	TGTGCCAGCACCCATATCAGCGGGGGGCCTACTGATACGCAGTATTTT	CASTHISGGPTDTQYF
-	TRBV2	TRBJ2-7	-	TGTGCCAGCAGTGAAGCGGGGGGGCCTTTGGAGCAGTACTTC	CASSEAGGPLEQYF
TRBD2	TRBV4-1	TRBJ2-1	few	TGCGCCAGCAGCCAAGAGGTAGCGGGGGGGTACAATGAGCAGCTCTTC	CASSQEVAGGYNEQLF
-	TRBV5-1	TRBJ1-1	few	TGCGCCAGCAGCTTGCGGGCAGGGTATGCCACTGAAGCTTTCTTT	CASSLRAGYATEAFF
-	TRBV5-1	TRBJ2-7	few	TGCGCCAGCAGCGGAGGGGACACCCTATACGATCGCGAGCAGTACTTC	CASSGGDTLYDREQYF
TRBD2	TRBV4-1	TRBJ2-1	-	TGCGCCAGCAGTCAAAATGGACTAGCCAAGTTCTTC	CASSQNGLAKFF
TRBD2	TRBV30	TRBJ2-7	-	TGTGCCTGGAGTAAGGGACTAGAGACCTACGAGCAGTACTTC	CAWSKGLETYEQYF
-	TRBV7-3	TRBJ1-2	-	TGTGCCAGCAGCTTAACTTCGGGAGTCCTCTATGGCTACACCTTC	CASSLTSGVLYGYTF
-	TRBV9	TRBJ2-1	-	TGTGCCAGCAGCCCCGACGAAAATGAGCAGTTCTTC	CASSPDENEQFF
-	TRBV6-5	TRBJ2-3	-	TGTGCCAGCAGTCTCGCGGGGGATACGCAGTATTTT	CASSLAGDTQYF
-	TRBV5-6	TRBJ2-7	-	TGTGCCAGCAGCGCCGGTTTATCCCTCGAAGGGAACCACGAGCAGTACTTC	CASSAGLSLEGNHEQYF
-	TRBV13	TRBJ1-6	few	TGTGCCAGCAGCGGTAACCTCCTCCACTTT	CASSGNLLHF
-	TRBV5-6	TRBJ1-6	-	TGTGCCAGCAGCTTGGGGACAGTTGGTCCCCTCCACTTT	CASSLGTVGPLHF
TRBD1	TRBV30	TRBJ1-5	-	TGTGCCTGGAGTGTGGGACAGGGCGATCAGCCCCAGCATTTT	CAWSVGQGDQPQHF
TRBD2	TRBV7-8	TRBJ2-7	-	TGTGCCAGCAGCTTGGGGGGGGGCTCCTACGAGCAGTACTTC	CASSLGGGSYEQYF
TRBD1	TRBV30	TRBJ1-1	once	TGTGCCTGGAGTGTAGCAGGGGGCGGCTATCCTGAAGCTTTCTTT	CAWSVAGGGYPEAFF
-	TRBV5-1	TRBJ1-4	-	TGCGCCAGCAGCTTGTCAGGCAGCCGGGGACAAGAAAAACTGTTTTTT	CASSLSGSRGQEKLFF
TRBD1	TRBV6-1	TRBJ2-1	-	TGTGCCAGCAGTGGGCCCGGACAGGGGTTGGGATACAATGAGCAGTTCTTC	CASSGPGQGLGYNEQFF
-	TRBV29-1	TRBJ2-1	few	TGCAGCGTTCTAAGAACGGGGAGCGAGCAGTTCTTC	CSVLRTGSEQFF